This entry concerns a single TCR beta chain. The CDR3 length is 14 residues. V was clipped by 3 bases and J by 1 base, with 10 bases between them. CDR1 and CDR2 from the germline V gene are LNHDA and SQIVND (reference sequence). Sequencing used immunoSEQ multiplex PCR; TCRdb keeps in-frame clones, though not all of them. This sample has 200,000 to 300,000 clones, with around four fifths found just once. The data originate from a study of blood T cell repertoires in COVID-19. Sequenced sample: peripheral blood. The clonotype was recovered from a man between 45 and 60 years old with acute or convalescent COVID-19. The V call is TRBV19, the J call TRBJ2-7; D might be TRBD1 (6 bases). The CDR3: CASSIPGVSYEQYF. The CDR3 nucleotides are TGTGCCAGTAGTATCCCAGGGGTTTCCTACGAGCAGTACTTC.